This T cell receptor (beta chain) was observed in a study of T cell responses to AZD1222 COVID-19 vaccine. Data came from immunoSEQ multiplex PCR; TCRdb stores just in-frame clones and leaves some out. Seen here are approximately 170,000 clones, under 95% observed once, and the top ten hold approximately 1.1%. V was pared by 10 bases and J by 4 bases, with 6 bases of the junction left unmatched. This CDR3 is 14 amino acids long. The germline V gene has CDR1 ENHRY and CDR2 SYGVKD. Points on this clone: The antigen remains unidentified.

Study-level findings and limits: No repertoire was sampled before or during the peak T cell response, only after it.

The material was peripheral blood, obtained 28 days after the second AZD1222 dose. The V and J genes are TRBV10-3 and TRBJ1-4; 10 bases fit TRBD1. This TCR came from an adult who received the AZD1222 COVID-19 vaccine. The CDR3 nucleotides are TGTGCCACCCGACAGGGGGCCATTAATGAAAAACTGTTTTTT. As protein: CATRQGAINEKLFF.